The rows below give T cell receptor beta chains drawn from one sample of a study of T cell repertoires in cytomegalovirus infection. TCRdb itself ran the reads through MiXCR, one entry per CDR3 protein. The repertoire includes 65,000 to 85,000 distinct CDR3 sequences, about 26% of them detected once, and 45% to 75% sits in the top ten. For these receptors, no antigen is known. Sequenced material: CD8+ T cells from cultured PBMCs, taken from culture after CMV antigen stimulation. These receptors were obtained from a human donor in good health (CMV status not recorded). Some clones in this sample may be carry-over from other donors' samples. Both conserved end residues are part of each CDR3. A D gene is named only where the DNA matches it firmly. Only part of the rows carry a size: once, few, many, or a class if the clone is expanded.

clone_size,j_call,v_call,d_call,cdr3_nt,cdr3_aa
few,TRBJ2-1,TRBV6-5,NA,TGTGCCACCGGGCTTGACGGAAGCTCCTACAATGAGCAGTTCTTC,CATGLDGSSYNEQFF
many,TRBJ1-1,TRBV19,NA,TGTGCCAGTAGTATGGGGTTGGGGTTGATGAACACTGAAGCTTTCTTT,CASSMGLGLMNTEAFF
NA,TRBJ2-7,TRBV28,NA,TGTGCCAGCAGTTTAAGGAGGCCGAGCTCCTACGAGCAGTACTTC,CASSLRRPSSYEQYF
few,TRBJ1-1,TRBV19,NA,TGTGCCAGTAGTATGCTGCCGATGAACACTGAAGCTTTCTTT,CASSMLPMNTEAFF
few,TRBJ1-4,TRBV2,NA,TGTGCCAGCACCGCCCCGGGCCCAACTAATGAAAAACTGTTTTTT,CASTAPGPTNEKLFF
few,TRBJ2-7,TRBV7-9,NA,TGTGCCAGCAGCTTAGACTCAACCCCCTACGAGCAGTACTTC,CASSLDSTPYEQYF
NA,TRBJ2-7,TRBV27,NA,TGTGCCAGCAGTTTATCGCCCCCTTCCGAGCAGTACTTC,CASSLSPPSEQYF
NA,TRBJ1-5,TRBV6-2/TRBV6-3,NA,TGTGCCAGCAGCATGGGGCAGCCCCAGCATTTT,CASSMGQPQHF
NA,TRBJ1-4,TRBV19,NA,TGTGCCAGTAGTATAAGCGGGGTACAGGAAAAACTGTTTTTT,CASSISGVQEKLFF
few,TRBJ1-3,TRBV4-1,NA,TGCGCCAGCAGCCAAGATACCCTAGCAGGGGTCTCTGGAAACACCATATATTTT,CASSQDTLAGVSGNTIYF
NA,TRBJ2-7,TRBV27,NA,TGTGCCAGCGGGAGTAGGAGGGGTACCTACGAGCAGTACTTC,CASGSRRGTYEQYF
few,TRBJ2-7,TRBV6-2/TRBV6-3,NA,TGTGCCAGCAGTTACTCGAGCTTCATACAACGGGACGTTACCTACGAGCAGTACTTC,CASSYSSFIQRDVTYEQYF
many,TRBJ2-3,TRBV7-6,TRBD2,TGTGCCAGCAGCTTAATGACTAGCGGGGGGCCAGATACGCAGTATTTT,CASSLMTSGGPDTQYF
many,TRBJ1-1,TRBV7-8,NA,TGTGCCAGCAGCCGTGACAGGATCTTCACTGAAGCTTTCTTT,CASSRDRIFTEAFF
few,TRBJ1-3,TRBV7-2,NA,TGTGCCAGCAGCTTCCTGGGGTCCTTGAGCACCATATATTTT,CASSFLGSLSTIYF
few,TRBJ1-3,TRBV12-3/TRBV12-4,NA,TGTGCCAGCAGTCCGGGGCCGATCGGGGCCACCATATATTTT,CASSPGPIGATIYF
NA,TRBJ2-2,TRBV9,NA,TGTGCCAGCACCAACGAAGGCACCGGGGAGCTGTTTTTT,CASTNEGTGELFF